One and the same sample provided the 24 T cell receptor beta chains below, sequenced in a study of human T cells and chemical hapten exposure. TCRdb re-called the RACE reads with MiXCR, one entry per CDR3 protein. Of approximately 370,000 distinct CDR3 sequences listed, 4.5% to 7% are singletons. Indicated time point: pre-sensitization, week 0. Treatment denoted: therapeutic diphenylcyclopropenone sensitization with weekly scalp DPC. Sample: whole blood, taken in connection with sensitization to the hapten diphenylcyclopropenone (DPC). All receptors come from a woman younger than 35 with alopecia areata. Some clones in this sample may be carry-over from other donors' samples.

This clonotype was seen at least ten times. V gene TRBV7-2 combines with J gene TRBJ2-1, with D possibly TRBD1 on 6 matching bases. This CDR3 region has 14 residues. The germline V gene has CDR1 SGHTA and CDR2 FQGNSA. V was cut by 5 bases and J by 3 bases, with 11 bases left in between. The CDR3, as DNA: TGTGCCAGCAGCCCAAACAGGGTCTACAATGAGCAGTTCTTC. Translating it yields CASSPNRVYNEQFF. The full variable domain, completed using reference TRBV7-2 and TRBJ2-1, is GAGVSQSPSNKVTEKGKDVELRCDPISGHTALYWYRQSLGQGLEFLIYFQGNSAPDKSGLPSDRFSAERTGGSVSTLTIQRTQQEDSAVYLCASSPNRVYNEQFFGPGTRLTVL.

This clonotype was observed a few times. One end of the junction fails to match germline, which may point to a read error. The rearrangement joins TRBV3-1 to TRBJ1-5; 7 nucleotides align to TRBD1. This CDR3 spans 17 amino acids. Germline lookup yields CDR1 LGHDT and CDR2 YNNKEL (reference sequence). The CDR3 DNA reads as TGTGCCAGCAGCCAAGGTACCCCGGGACAGTCCAATCAGCCCCAGCATTTC. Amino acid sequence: CASSQGTPGQSNQPQHF.

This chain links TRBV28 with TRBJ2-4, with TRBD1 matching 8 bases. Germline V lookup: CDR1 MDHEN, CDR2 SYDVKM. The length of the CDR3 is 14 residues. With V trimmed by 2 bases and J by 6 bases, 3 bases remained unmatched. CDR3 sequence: CASSLQGAANIQYF. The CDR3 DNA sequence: TGTGCCAGCAGTTTACAGGGGGCAGCAAACATTCAGTACTTC.

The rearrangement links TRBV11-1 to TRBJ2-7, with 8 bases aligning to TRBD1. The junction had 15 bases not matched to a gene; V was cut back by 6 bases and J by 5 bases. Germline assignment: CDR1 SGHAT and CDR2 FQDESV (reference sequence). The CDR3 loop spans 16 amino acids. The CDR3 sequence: CASRKNLWTGMDEQYF. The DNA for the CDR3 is TGTGCCAGCAGAAAGAATCTTTGGACAGGGATGGACGAGCAGTACTTC.

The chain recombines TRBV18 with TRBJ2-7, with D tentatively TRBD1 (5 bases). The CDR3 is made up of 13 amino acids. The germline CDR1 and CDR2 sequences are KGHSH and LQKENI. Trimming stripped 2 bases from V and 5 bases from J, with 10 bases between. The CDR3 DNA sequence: TGTGCCAGCTCACCAGGTGGGGCGGACGAGCAGTACTTC. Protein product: CASSPGGADEQYF. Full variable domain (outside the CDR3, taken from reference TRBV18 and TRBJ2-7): NAGVMQNPRHLVRRRGQEARLRCSPMKGHSHVYWYRQLPEEGLKFMVYLQKENIIDESGMPKERFSAEFPKEGPSILRIQQVVRGDSAAYFCASSPGGADEQYFGPGTRLTVT.

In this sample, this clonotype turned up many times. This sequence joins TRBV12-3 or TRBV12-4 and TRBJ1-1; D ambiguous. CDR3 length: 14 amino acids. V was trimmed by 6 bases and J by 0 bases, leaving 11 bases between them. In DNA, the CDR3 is TGTGCCAGCAGCCAAGGACGGTTGAACACTGAAGCTTTCTTT. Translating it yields CASSQGRLNTEAFF.

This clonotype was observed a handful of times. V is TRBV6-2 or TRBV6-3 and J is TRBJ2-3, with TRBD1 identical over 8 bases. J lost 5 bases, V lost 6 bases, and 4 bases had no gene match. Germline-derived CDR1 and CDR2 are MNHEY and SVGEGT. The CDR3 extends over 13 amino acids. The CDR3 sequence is CASRVTGGDTQYF. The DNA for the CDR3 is TGTGCCAGCAGAGTAACAGGGGGAGATACGCAGTATTTT.

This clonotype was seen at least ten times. CDR3: CASNPHQAGQETQYF. The CDR3 DNA follows: TGTGCCAGCAATCCGCACCAAGCCGGGCAAGAGACCCAGTACTTC. The J gene is TRBJ2-5, the V gene TRBV6-2 or TRBV6-3; D not resolved. V was clipped by 7 bases and J by 2 bases, with 17 bases between them. CDR3 length: 15 amino acids. Germline V gene lookup returns CDR1 MNHEY and CDR2 SVGEGT.

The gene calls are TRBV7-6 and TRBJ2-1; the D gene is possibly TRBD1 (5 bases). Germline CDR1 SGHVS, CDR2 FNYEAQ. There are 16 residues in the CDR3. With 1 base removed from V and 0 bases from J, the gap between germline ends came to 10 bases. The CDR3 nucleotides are TGTGCCAGCAGCTTAGAGGGGTTTAACTCCTACAATGAGCAGTTCTTC. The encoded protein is CASSLEGFNSYNEQFF.

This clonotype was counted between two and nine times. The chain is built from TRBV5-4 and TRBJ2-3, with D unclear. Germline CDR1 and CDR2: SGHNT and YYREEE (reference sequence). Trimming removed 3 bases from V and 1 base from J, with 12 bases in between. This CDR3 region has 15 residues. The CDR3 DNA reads TGTGCCAGCAGCTCTTCGGACGGACGCACAGATACGCAGTATTTT. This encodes CASSSSDGRTDTQYF. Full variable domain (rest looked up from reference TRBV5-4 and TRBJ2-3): ETGVTQSPTHLIKTRGQQVTLRCSSQSGHNTVSWYQQALGQGPQFIFQYYREEENGRGNFPPRFSGLQFPNYSSELNVNALELDDSALYLCASSSSDGRTDTQYFGPGTRLTVL.

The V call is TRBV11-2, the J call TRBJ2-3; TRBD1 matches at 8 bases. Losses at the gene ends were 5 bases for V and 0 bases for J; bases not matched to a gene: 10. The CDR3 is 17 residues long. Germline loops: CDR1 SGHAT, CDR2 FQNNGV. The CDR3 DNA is TGTGCCAGCAGCCCCGGCAGGGGGCCGTCTAGCACAGATACGCAGTATTTT. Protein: CASSPGRGPSSTDTQYF.

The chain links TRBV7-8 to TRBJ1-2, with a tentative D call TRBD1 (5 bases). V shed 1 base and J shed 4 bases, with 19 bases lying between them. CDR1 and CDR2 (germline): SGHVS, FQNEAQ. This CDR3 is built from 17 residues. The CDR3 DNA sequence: TGTGCCAGCAGCTTAGGAGGGGCCCCGAGAGATGGCTATGGCTACACCTTC. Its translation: CASSLGGAPRDGYGYTF.

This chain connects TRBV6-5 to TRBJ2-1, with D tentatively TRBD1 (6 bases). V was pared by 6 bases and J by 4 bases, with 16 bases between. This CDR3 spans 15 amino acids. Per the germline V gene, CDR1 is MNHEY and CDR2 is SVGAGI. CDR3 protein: CASREQGRGYNEQFF. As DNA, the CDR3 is TGTGCCAGCAGAGAACAGGGAAGGGGATACAATGAGCAGTTCTTC.

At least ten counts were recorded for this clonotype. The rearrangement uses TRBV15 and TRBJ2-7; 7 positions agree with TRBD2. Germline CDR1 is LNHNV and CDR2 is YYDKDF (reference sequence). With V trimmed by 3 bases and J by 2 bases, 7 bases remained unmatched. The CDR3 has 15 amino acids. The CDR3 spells CATSSPGGGTYEQYF. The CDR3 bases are TGTGCCACCAGCAGTCCGGGGGGAGGAACCTACGAGCAGTACTTC.

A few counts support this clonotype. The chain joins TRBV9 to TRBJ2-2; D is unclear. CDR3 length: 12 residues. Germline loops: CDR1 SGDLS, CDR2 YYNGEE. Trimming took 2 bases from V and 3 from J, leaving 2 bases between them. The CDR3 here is CASSVDTGELFF. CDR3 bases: TGTGCCAGCAGCGTCGACACCGGGGAGCTGTTTTTT.

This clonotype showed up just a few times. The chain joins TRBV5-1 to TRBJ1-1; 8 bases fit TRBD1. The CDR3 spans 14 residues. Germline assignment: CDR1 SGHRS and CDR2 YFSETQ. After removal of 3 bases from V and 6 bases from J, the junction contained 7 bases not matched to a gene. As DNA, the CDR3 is TGCGCCAGCAGCTCGGCAGGGGGCTCGGCTGAAGCTTTCTTT. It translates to CASSSAGGSAEAFF.

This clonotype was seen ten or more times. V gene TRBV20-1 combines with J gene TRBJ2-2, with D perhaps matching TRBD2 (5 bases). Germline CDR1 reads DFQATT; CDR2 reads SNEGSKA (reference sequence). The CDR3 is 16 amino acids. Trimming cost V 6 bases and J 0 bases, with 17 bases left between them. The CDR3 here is CSALVRATTNTGELFF. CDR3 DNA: TGCAGTGCCCTTGTTAGGGCGACTACGAACACCGGGGAGCTGTTTTTT.

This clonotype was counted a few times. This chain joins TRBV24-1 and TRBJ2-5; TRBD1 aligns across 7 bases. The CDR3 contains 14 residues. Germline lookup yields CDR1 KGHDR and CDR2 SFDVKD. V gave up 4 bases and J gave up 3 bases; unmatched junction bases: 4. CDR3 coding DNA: TGTGCCACCAGTGAACCGGGACAGAAAGAGACCCAGTACTTC. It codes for CATSEPGQKETQYF.

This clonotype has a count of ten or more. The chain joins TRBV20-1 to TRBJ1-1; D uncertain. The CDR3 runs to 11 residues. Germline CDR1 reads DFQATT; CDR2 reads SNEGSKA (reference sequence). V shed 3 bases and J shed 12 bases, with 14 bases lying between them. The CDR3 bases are TGCAGTGCTAGTGGGCACCTCGGGCCTTTCTTT. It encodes CSASGHLGPFF.

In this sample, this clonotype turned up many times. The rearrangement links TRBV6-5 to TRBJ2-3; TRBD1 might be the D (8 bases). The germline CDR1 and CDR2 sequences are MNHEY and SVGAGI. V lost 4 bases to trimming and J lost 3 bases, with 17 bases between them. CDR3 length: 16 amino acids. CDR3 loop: CASSLRQGRDTDTQYF. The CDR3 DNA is TGTGCCAGCAGTTTAAGACAGGGGAGGGATACAGATACGCAGTATTTT.

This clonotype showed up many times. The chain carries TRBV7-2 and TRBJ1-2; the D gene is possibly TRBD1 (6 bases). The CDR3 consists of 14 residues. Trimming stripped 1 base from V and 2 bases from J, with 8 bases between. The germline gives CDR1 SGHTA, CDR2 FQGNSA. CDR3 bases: TGTGCCAGCAGCTTAGAGACAGGAAACTATGGCTACACCTTC. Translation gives CASSLETGNYGYTF.

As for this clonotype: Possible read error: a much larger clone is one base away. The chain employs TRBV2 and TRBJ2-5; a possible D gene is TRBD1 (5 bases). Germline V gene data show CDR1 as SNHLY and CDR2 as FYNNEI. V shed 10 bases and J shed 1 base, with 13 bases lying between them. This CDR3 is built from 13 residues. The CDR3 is CATEVRAQETQYF. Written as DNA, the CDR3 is TGTGCCACCGAGGTCAGGGCCCAAGAGACCCAGTACTTC.

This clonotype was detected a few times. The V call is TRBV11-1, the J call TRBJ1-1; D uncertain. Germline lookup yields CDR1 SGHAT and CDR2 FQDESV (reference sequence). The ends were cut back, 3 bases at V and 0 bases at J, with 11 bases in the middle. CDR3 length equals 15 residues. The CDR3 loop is CASSFLGQLNTEAFF. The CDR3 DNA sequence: TGTGCCAGCAGCTTTCTGGGTCAGTTGAACACTGAAGCTTTCTTT.

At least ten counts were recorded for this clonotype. CDR3 in amino acids: CAISGTGGLADTQYF. For the CDR3, the DNA is TGTGCCATCAGTGGGACAGGGGGACTAGCAGATACGCAGTATTTT. The chain carries TRBV10-3 and TRBJ2-3; TRBD1 matches at 10 bases. V lost 4 bases and J lost 4; bases outside the gene matches: 5. This CDR3 contains 15 residues. From germline, CDR1 is ENHRY and CDR2 SYGVKD.